This T cell receptor (beta chain) was sequenced in a study of response to subunit inactivated influenza vaccine. Whole-study findings and limits: A suggestion made by the authors is that each seasonal influenza vaccination recruits few new T cells.

TCRdb re-called the RT-PCR reads through MiXCR, storing one row per CDR3 protein. The sample comprises under 950,000 distinct CDR3 sequences, around 21% of which are singletons, and roughly 10% rests with the top ten. This clonotype came up a few times. Its antigen is still unknown. V lost 4 bases to trimming and J lost 7 bases; unmatched junction nucleotides: 7. There are 16 residues in the CDR3. Germline V gives CDR1 MDHEN, CDR2 SYDVKM. The rearrangement joins TRBV28 to TRBJ2-3, with TRBD2 matching over 14 bases. The TCR sequence derives from a man aged 50-59 years who received an inactivated influenza vaccine. This specimen was PBMCs from blood, taken about 5 days after vaccination. The CDR3 sequence is CASSSPGLAGDHTQYF. The CDR3 DNA sequence: TGTGCCAGCAGTTCACCGGGACTAGCGGGGGATCATACGCAGTATTTT.